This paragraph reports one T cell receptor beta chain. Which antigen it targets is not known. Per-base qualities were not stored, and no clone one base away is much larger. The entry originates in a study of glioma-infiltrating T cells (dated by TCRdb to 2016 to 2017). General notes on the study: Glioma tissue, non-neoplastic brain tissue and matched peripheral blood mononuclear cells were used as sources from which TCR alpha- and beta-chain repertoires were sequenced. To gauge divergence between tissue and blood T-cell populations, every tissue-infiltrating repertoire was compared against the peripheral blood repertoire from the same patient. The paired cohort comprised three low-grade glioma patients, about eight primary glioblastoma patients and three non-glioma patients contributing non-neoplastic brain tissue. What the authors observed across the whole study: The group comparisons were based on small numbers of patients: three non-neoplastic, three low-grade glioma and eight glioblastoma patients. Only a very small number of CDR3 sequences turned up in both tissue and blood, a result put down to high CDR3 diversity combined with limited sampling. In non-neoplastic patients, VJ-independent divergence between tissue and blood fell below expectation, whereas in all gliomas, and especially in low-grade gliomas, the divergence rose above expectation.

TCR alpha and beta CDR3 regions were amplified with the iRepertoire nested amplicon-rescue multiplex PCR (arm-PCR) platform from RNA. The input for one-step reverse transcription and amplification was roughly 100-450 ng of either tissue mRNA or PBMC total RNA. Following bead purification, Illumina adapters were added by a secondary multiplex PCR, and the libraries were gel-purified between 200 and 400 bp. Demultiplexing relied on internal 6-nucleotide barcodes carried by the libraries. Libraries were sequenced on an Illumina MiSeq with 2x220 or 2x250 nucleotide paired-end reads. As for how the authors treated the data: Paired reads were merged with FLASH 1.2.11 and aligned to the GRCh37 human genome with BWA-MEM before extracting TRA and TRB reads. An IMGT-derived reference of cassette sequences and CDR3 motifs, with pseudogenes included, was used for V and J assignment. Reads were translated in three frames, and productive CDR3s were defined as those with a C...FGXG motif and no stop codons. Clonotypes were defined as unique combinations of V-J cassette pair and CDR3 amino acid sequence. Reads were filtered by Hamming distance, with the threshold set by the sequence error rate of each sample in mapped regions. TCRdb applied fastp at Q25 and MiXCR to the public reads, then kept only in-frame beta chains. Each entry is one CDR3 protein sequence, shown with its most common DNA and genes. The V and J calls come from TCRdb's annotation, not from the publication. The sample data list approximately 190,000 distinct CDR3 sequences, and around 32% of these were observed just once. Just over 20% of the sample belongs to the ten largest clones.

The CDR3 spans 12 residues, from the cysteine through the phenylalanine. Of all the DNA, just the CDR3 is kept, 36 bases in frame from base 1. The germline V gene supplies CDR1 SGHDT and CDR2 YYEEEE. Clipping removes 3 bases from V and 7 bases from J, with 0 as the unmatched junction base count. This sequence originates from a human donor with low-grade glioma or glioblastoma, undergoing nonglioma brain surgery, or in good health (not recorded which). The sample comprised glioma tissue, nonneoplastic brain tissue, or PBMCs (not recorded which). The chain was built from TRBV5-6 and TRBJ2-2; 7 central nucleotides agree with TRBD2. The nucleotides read TGTGCCAGCAGCTCGGGGGGCGGGGAGCTGTTTTTT. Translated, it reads CASSSGGGELFF.